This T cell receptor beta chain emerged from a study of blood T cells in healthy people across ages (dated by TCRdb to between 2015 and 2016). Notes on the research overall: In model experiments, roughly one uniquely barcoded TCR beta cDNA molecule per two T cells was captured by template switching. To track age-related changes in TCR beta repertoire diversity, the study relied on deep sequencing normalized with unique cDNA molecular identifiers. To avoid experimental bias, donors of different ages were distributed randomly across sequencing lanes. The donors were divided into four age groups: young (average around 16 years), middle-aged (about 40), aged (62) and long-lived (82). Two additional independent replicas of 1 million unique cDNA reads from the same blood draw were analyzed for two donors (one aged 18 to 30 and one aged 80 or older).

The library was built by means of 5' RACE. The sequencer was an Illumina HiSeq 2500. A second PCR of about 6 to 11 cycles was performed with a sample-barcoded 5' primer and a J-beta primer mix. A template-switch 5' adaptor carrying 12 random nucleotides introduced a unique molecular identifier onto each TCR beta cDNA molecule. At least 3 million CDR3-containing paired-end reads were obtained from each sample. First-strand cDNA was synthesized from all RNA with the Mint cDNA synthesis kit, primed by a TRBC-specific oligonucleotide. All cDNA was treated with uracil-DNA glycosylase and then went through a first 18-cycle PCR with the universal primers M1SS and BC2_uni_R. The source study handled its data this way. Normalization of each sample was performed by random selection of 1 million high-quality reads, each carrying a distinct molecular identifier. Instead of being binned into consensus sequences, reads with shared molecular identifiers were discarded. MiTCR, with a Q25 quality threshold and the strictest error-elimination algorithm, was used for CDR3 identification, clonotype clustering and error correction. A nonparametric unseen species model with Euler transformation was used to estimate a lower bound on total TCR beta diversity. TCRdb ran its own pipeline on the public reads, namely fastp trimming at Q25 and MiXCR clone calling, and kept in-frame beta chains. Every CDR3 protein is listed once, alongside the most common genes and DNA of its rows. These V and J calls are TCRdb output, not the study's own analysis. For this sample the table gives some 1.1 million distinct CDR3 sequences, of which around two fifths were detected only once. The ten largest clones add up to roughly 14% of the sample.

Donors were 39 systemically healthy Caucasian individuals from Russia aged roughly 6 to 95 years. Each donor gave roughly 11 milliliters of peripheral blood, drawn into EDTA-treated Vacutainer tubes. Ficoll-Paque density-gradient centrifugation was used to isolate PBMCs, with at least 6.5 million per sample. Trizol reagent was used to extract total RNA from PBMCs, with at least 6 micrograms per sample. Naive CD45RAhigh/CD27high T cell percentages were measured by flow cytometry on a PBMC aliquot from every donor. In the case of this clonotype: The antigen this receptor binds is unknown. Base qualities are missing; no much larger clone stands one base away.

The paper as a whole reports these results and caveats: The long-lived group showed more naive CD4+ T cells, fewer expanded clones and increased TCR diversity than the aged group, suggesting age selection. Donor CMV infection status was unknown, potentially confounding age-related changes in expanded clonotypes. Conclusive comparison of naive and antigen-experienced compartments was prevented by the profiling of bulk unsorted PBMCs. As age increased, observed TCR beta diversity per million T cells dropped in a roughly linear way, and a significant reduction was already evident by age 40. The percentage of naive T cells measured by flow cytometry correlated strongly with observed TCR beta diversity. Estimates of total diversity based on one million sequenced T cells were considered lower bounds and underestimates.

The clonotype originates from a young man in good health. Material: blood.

The CDR3 region reads CASSFGGTDNSPLHF. The base sequence is TGTGCCAGCAGTTTCGGGGGGACAGATAATTCACCCCTCCACTTT. Rearrangement joined TRBV27 to TRBJ1-6; TRBD1 lines up with 7 middle nucleotides. The germline V gene encodes CDR1 MNHEY and CDR2 SMNVEV (reference sequence). The CDR3, cysteine through phenylalanine, is 15 amino acids long. Just the 45-base CDR3 DNA is kept, in frame starting at base 1. V lost 3 bases and J lost 5 bases, and the count of bases not matched to a germline gene is 4.